The 3 T cell receptor beta chains below all came from one sample that was sequenced in a study of blood T cells in healthy people across ages. Sample-barcoded 5' priming and a J-beta primer mix drove a second PCR of 7 to 11 cycles. TCRdb processed the 5' RACE reads anew with MiXCR; each CDR3 protein has one entry. The sample consists of hundreds of thousands of distinct CDR3 sequences, under 45% of them appearing once. The sample consisted of blood. These TCRs come from a man in his fifties or sixties in good health.

This sequence joins TRBV27 and TRBJ2-2; 7 bases match TRBD2. Germline lookup yields CDR1 MNHEY and CDR2 SMNVEV (reference sequence). The CDR3 spans 15 residues. Trimming took 5 bases from V and 5 from J; bases not matched to a gene: 8. The CDR3 sequence: CASSLKRGKTGELFF. DNA of the CDR3: TGTGCCAGCAGTCTCAAGCGGGGTAAAACCGGGGAGCTGTTTTTT.

The chain uses TRBV3-1 and TRBJ2-5, with a weak D call TRBD1 (5 bases). Germline V gene data show CDR1 as LGHDT and CDR2 as YNNKEL (reference sequence). V gave up 4 bases and J gave up 4 bases, with 10 bases separating them. The CDR3 runs to 13 residues. CDR3 DNA: TGTGCCAGCAGCCGGGGCAAGAGAGAGACCCAGTACTTC. This sequence encodes CASSRGKRETQYF.

The chain recombines TRBV20-1 with TRBJ2-7, with D perhaps matching TRBD2 (7 bases). The V and J ends lost 1 base and 2 bases respectively, with 12 bases between them. In germline, CDR1 is DFQATT, CDR2 SNEGSKA (reference sequence). This CDR3 has 14 residues. CDR3 in DNA: TGCAGTGCTAGAGGGCCGGGGGGCGCCTACGAGCAGTACTTC. It encodes CSARGPGGAYEQYF.